This T cell receptor (beta chain) was profiled in a study of response to subunit inactivated influenza vaccine. This CDR3 spans 13 amino acids. Trimming stripped 6 bases from V and 1 base from J, with 8 bases between. TCRdb re-called the RT-PCR reads through MiXCR, storing one row per CDR3 protein. The sample includes hundreds of thousands of distinct CDR3 sequences, 10% to 15% of them seen just once. This clonotype was detected only a few times. This rearrangement joins TRBV12-3 or TRBV12-4 to TRBJ2-3; tentative D call: TRBD2 (5 bases). This sequence was found in a man aged 50-59 years who received an inactivated influenza vaccine. Sequenced here: PBMCs from blood, sampled roughly 46 days after vaccination. The CDR3 is CASRSGRTDTQYF. The CDR3, as DNA: TGTGCCAGCAGGAGCGGACGCACAGATACGCAGTATTTT.